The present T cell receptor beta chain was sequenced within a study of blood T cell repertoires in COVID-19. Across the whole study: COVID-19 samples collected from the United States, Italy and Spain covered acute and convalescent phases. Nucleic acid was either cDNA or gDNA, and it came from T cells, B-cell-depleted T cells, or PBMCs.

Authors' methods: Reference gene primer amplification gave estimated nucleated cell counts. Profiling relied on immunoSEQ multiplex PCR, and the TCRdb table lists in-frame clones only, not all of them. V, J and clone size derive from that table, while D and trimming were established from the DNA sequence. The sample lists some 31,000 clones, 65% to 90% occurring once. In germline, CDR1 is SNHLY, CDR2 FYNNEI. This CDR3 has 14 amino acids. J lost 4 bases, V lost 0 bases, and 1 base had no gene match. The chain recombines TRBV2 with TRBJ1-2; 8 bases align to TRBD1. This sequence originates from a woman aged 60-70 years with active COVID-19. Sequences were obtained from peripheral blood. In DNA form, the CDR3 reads TGTGCCAGCAGTGAAGCTGGGACAGGCTATGGCTACACCTTC. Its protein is CASSEAGTGYGYTF.